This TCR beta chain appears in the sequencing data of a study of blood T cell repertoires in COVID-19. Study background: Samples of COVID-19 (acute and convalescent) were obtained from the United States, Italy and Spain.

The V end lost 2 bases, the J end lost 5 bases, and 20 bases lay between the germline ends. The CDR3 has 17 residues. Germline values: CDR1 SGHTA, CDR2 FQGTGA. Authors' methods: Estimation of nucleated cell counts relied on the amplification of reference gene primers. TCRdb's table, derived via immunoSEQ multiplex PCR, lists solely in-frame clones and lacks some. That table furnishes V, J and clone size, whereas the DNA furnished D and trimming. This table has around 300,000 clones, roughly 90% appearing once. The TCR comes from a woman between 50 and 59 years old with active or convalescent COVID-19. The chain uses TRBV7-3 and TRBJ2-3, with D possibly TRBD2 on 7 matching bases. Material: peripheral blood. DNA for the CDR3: TGTGCCAGCAGCTTAGGTGGACGGGCGGGGGCTGGAGATACGCAGTATTTT. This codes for CASSLGGRAGAGDTQYF. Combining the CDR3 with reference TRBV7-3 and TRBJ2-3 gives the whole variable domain GAGVSQTPSNKVTEKGKYVELRCDPISGHTALYWYRQSLGQGPEFLIYFQGTGAADDSGLPNDRFFAVRPEGSVSTLKIQRTERGDSAVYLCASSLGGRAGAGDTQYFGPGTRLTVL.